This T cell receptor beta chain was found in a study of PD-1 blockade in classical Hodgkin lymphoma. The data were produced by immunoSEQ multiplex PCR, yet TCRdb's version contains in-frame clones alone and is incomplete. There are 40,000 to 45,000 clones in the sample; more than 70% occur only once, and around 15% lies in the top ten. Every patient experienced relapse after autologous stem cell transplantation, and brentuximab vedotin exposure varied. This CDR3 comprises 13 residues. Germline CDR1 is LGHNA and CDR2 is YSLEER. V lost 0 bases to trimming and J lost 7 bases, with 7 bases between them. Sample: peripheral blood mononuclear cells (PBMCs), taken at baseline. The chain uses TRBV4-3 and TRBJ2-1; D gene uncertain. The TCR was taken from a human donor with classical Hodgkin lymphoma. The CDR3, as DNA: TGCGCCAGCAGCCAAGATCAAAGGAATGAGCAGTTCTTC. Translating it yields CASSQDQRNEQFF.